The present T cell receptor (beta chain) was sequenced within a study of shared clonotypes between healthy human individuals. Overall study: Three plates were used per donor for CD4 naive, three for CD4 memory, two for CD8 naive and one for CD8 memory. The study's findings and limits: Roughly 5% of naive CD4 clonotypes were shared across four donors.

Germline-derived CDR1 and CDR2 are SGDLS and YYNGEE. The V end was cut by 0 bases, the J end by 5 bases, with 14 bases between. This CDR3 spans 15 amino acids. In the case of this clone: Its antigen remains unidentified.

In the original processing: Filtering of immunoSEQ junctional sequences could not match full-length read filtering. Profiled with immunoSEQ multiplex PCR; TCRdb holds only in-frame clones, not every one. The V and J calls and clone size are taken from that table; D and trimming were inferred from the DNA. The table includes 2 million to 2.5 million clones, around 95% detected once. J is TRBJ1-2 and V is TRBV9; possibly TRBD1 for D (5 bases). The source is a man younger than 35 in good health. The specimen was naive CD4+ T cells sorted from blood. The subset here: CD45RA+ positively selected. CDR3: CASSVEAGRQYGYTF. The CDR3 DNA is TGTGCCAGCAGCGTAGAGGCAGGGAGGCAGTATGGCTACACCTTC.